This passage covers 16 T cell receptor beta chains from one sample sequenced in a study of T cells in Graves' hyperthyroidism and ophthalmopathy. Regions amplified from RNA transcripts were the TCR beta CDR3 regions. A first-round RT-PCR of the TCR CDR3 used the HTBI primer set. TCRdb passed the multiplex PCR reads through MiXCR, listing each CDR3 protein once. This table holds about 300,000 distinct CDR3 sequences, approximately 18% found once. Sequenced input: blood. The source is a man in his fifties with Graves' ophthalmopathy.

In this sample, this clonotype turned up a few times. V is TRBV7-8 and J is TRBJ1-2; unclear D gene. V shed 1 base and J shed 7 bases, with 13 bases lying between them. The CDR3 spans 14 residues. Germline values: CDR1 SGHVS, CDR2 FQNEAQ. This chain's CDR3 is CASSLGAGAGGYTF. The CDR3 region has the DNA TGTGCCAGCAGCTTAGGAGCCGGCGCTGGTGGCTACACCTTC.

Many counts were recorded for this clonotype. V is TRBV5-1 and J is TRBJ2-7; D is ambiguous. The CDR3 contains 13 residues. From germline, CDR1 is SGHRS and CDR2 YFSETQ. Trimming pared 2 bases from V and 1 base from J, leaving 7 bases between. CDR3 coding DNA: TGCGCCAGCAGCTTCACCGGATCCTACGAGCAGTACTTC. Protein: CASSFTGSYEQYF.

V is TRBV2 and J is TRBJ2-3; D perhaps matches TRBD2 (7 bases). The CDR3 covers 17 residues. Germline V gene lookup returns CDR1 SNHLY and CDR2 FYNNEI. The ends were cut back, 8 bases at V and 2 bases at J, with 23 bases in the middle. CDR3 coding DNA: TGTGCCAGCGAGGAGGGGGGGAATAGCGGTAACACAGATACGCAGTATTTT. This gives the protein CASEEGGNSGNTDTQYF.

V and J are TRBV4-1 and TRBJ2-4; D may be TRBD2 (6 bases). Per germline, CDR1 MGHRA and CDR2 YSYEKL. The CDR3 is 16 amino acids. The V end was cut by 0 bases, the J end by 4 bases, with 13 bases between. CDR3 sequence: CASSQDPAGPKNIQYF. CDR3 bases: TGCGCCAGCAGCCAAGATCCAGCGGGCCCTAAAAACATTCAGTACTTC.

This clonotype has ten or more counts. The chain is built from TRBV11-1 and TRBJ2-4, with D tentatively TRBD2 (6 bases). The ends were cut back, 5 bases at V and 1 base at J, with 18 bases in the middle. The germline V gene has CDR1 SGHAT and CDR2 FQDESV (reference sequence). The CDR3 runs 17 residues. The CDR3 sequence is CASSPKEGNRAKNIQYF. The DNA for the CDR3 is TGTGCCAGCAGCCCTAAGGAGGGTAATAGGGCCAAAAACATTCAGTACTTC.

Comment on this clonotype: Since a much larger clone is just one base distant, this may be a read error. The chain recombines TRBV28 with TRBJ2-2; 8 nucleotides line up with TRBD2. Germline values: CDR1 MDHEN, CDR2 SYDVKM. This CDR3 region has 17 residues. The DNA of the CDR3 is TGTGCCACCGTCGGGGCTAGCGGGCAAACGAACACCGAGGAGCTGTTTTTT. It specifies CATVGASGQTNTEELFF.

This clonotype was detected ten times or more. This chain links TRBV30 with TRBJ1-1; D might be TRBD1 (6 bases). The CDR3 runs 12 residues. V lost 4 bases to trimming and J lost 8 bases, with 14 bases between them. Germline V gives CDR1 GTSNPN, CDR2 SVGIG (reference sequence). The CDR3 coding sequence is TGTGCCTGGATCCGGGGGACAAGGGAAGCTTTCTTT. Its protein product is CAWIRGTREAFF. Together with reference TRBV30 and TRBJ1-1, the CDR3 gives the full variable domain: SQTIHQWPATLVQPVGSPLSLECTVEGTSNPNLYWYRQAAGRGLQLLFYSVGIGQISSEVPQNLSASRPQDRQFILSSKKLLLSDSGFYLCAWIRGTREAFFGQGTRLTVV.

V usage is TRBV6-1 and J usage is TRBJ2-3; 14 bases agree with TRBD2. Germline CDR1 reads MNHNS; CDR2 reads SASEGT. The V gene end was trimmed by 6 bases and the J gene end by 4 bases; junction bases not matched to a gene: 9. The CDR3 is 17 amino acids. CDR3: CASRTGTSGSLPDTQYF. The CDR3 bases are TGTGCCAGCAGGACGGGGACTAGCGGGAGTCTTCCAGATACGCAGTATTTT.

This chain uses TRBV9 with TRBJ2-7; 7 bases are shared with TRBD2. This CDR3 comprises 15 residues. J was trimmed by 3 bases and V by 0 bases; bases with no gene match: 6. In germline, CDR1 is SGDLS, CDR2 YYNGEE. CDR3 in DNA: TGTGCCAGCAGCGTAGCCCCTAGCGGAATCTACGAGCAGTACTTC. Encoded protein: CASSVAPSGIYEQYF.

At least ten counts were recorded for this clonotype. The chain couples TRBV28 to TRBJ1-3, with 7 bases that match TRBD1. This CDR3 comprises 14 residues. V lost 2 bases to trimming and J lost 3 bases; unmatched junction nucleotides: 1. Per the germline V gene, CDR1 is MDHEN and CDR2 is SYDVKM. This CDR3 reads CASSLAGGGNTIYF. CDR3 in DNA: TGTGCCAGCAGTTTAGCAGGGGGTGGAAACACCATATATTTT.

The chain recombines TRBV20-1 with TRBJ2-7; possible D gene TRBD1, 6 bases. Looked up from germline, CDR1 is DFQATT and CDR2 is SNEGSKA (reference sequence). This CDR3 is 16 amino acids long. CDR3 sequence (DNA): TGCATTCCCACTCCGGAGCCCAGGGACACTCGAGCGAAGCAGTACTTC. Translating gives CIPTPEPRDTRAKQYF.

The chain joins TRBV30 to TRBJ1-3; perhaps TRBD1 as D (6 bases). The CDR3 covers 15 residues. The germline V gene encodes CDR1 GTSNPN and CDR2 SVGIG (reference sequence). With 4 bases removed from V and 0 bases from J, the gap between germline ends came to 13 bases. The CDR3 is CAWTRTVSSGNTIYF. DNA of the CDR3: TGTGCCTGGACGCGGACAGTTAGCTCTGGAAACACCATATATTTT.

V is TRBV5-1 and J is TRBJ2-7; TRBD1 might be the D (6 bases). Germline V gene sequence: CDR1 SGHRS, CDR2 YFSETQ. Trimming left V 5 bases short and J 0 bases short, with 12 bases between. The CDR3 has 14 amino acids. The chain's CDR3 is CASRARDTSYEQYF. CDR3 nucleotide sequence: TGCGCCAGCAGAGCCCGGGACACCTCCTACGAGCAGTACTTC.

This clonotype showed up many times. The V and J genes are TRBV24-1 and TRBJ1-1; no firm D call. Germline V gene sequence: CDR1 KGHDR, CDR2 SFDVKD. The V end lost 2 bases, the J end lost 5 bases, and 14 bases lay between the germline ends. The CDR3 has 15 amino acids. This chain's CDR3 is CATSDSGRARTEAFF. The CDR3 region has the DNA TGTGCCACCAGTGATTCCGGACGGGCTAGAACTGAAGCTTTCTTT.

The rearrangement uses TRBV28 and TRBJ2-4; 9 bases align to TRBD2. The CDR3 loop spans 17 amino acids. The V segment lost 3 bases and the J segment 4 bases; nucleotides outside the gene matches: 10. Germline values: CDR1 MDHEN, CDR2 SYDVKM. The CDR3 region is CASSFIFRTSEKNIQYF. CDR3 nucleotides: TGTGCCAGCAGTTTTATCTTCCGGACTAGCGAAAAAAACATTCAGTACTTC.

This clonotype was observed a handful of times. The J gene is TRBJ2-2, the V gene TRBV18; 8 nucleotides agree with TRBD2. CDR3 length: 16 amino acids. Looked up from germline, CDR1 is KGHSH and CDR2 is LQKENI. The V segment lost 3 bases and the J segment 1 base; nucleotides outside the gene matches: 4. The CDR3 is CASSPNLAGNTGELFF. CDR3 nucleotides: TGTGCCAGCTCACCGAACCTAGCGGGGAACACCGGGGAGCTGTTTTTT.